This passage covers 31 T cell receptor beta chains from one sample sequenced in a study of tumor-infiltrating lymphocytes in primary liver carcinoma. The blood RNA (from unsorted whole blood) was obtained, and germline DNA was also extracted. From roughly 0.45 ug total RNA, TCR beta cDNA was generated with a primer in the constant region. A slightly modified ARM-PCR protocol with three nested multiplex PCR rounds produced these TCR beta libraries. TRBV1-TRBV30 forward and Cbeta reverse primers drove the first two roughly 11-cycle rounds. TCRdb reprocessed the multiplex PCR reads with MiXCR, giving one entry per CDR3 protein. The sample lists 250,000 to 350,000 distinct CDR3 sequences, approximately 58% seen once, with 17% in the top ten. Input material: peripheral blood. The receptors here all came from a woman in her thirties with primary liver carcinoma and hepatitis B virus infection.

This clonotype has at least ten counts. This chain connects TRBV29-1 to TRBJ2-1, with 8 bases fitting TRBD2. Germline V gene sequence: CDR1 SQVTM, CDR2 ANQGSEA. V trimming: 7 bases; J trimming: 7 bases; junction bases outside the gene matches: 3. The CDR3 covers 11 residues. CDR3 nucleotide sequence: TGCAGCGCGGGGGGGGCGAATGAGCAGTTCTTC. This sequence encodes CSAGGANEQFF.

The chain joins TRBV11-2 to TRBJ2-2; the match to TRBD2 covers 8 bases. Looked up from germline, CDR1 is SGHAT and CDR2 is FQNNGV. With V trimmed by 0 bases and J by 9 bases, 9 bases remained unmatched. The CDR3 runs 16 residues. The CDR3, as DNA: TGTGCCAGCAGCTTAGAGGATAGCGGGATTGGCAGGGAGCTGTTTTTT. This codes for CASSLEDSGIGRELFF.

This clonotype was recorded once. The J gene is TRBJ2-2, the V gene TRBV25-1; D is possibly TRBD2 (5 bases). The V end was cut by 6 bases, the J end by 7 bases, with 18 bases between. CDR1 and CDR2 from the germline V gene are MGHDK and SYGVNS. This CDR3 has 15 residues. CDR3 bases: TGTGCCAGCAGAGGCAAGGGCCAGCGGAGCGGGGAGCTGTTTTTT. This encodes CASRGKGQRSGELFF.

The chain carries TRBV9 and TRBJ2-1; the D call may be TRBD1 or TRBD2 (6 bases each). Germline CDR1 SGDLS, CDR2 YYNGEE. This CDR3 is built from 16 residues. Trimming pared 4 bases from V and 7 bases from J, leaving 21 bases between. Here the CDR3 DNA reads TGTGCCAGCAGCCCCCTAGGGGGTCGGGAGTTTAATGAGCAGTTCTTC. It encodes CASSPLGGREFNEQFF.

A word on this clonotype: A read error may account for a junction end that differs from germline. The chain uses TRBV11-2 and TRBJ2-2; D call uncertain. The CDR3 spans 14 residues. Germline CDR1 reads SGHAT; CDR2 reads FQNNGV. The CDR3 here is CTSSSHTNIGELFF. The CDR3 DNA is TGTACCAGCAGCTCCCACACGAACATCGGGGAGCTGTTTTTT.

This clonotype was found a few times. Possible read error: a much larger clone is one base away. The chain carries TRBV11-1 and TRBJ2-3; D is ambiguous. The CDR3 length is 14 residues. From germline, CDR1 is SGHAT and CDR2 FQDESV (reference sequence). The CDR3 region has the DNA TGTGCCTGCAGCTTAGTCGTCAACAAAGATACGCAGTATTTT. This codes for CACSLVVNKDTQYF.

In regard to this clonotype: Compared with germline, one end of the junction differs, possibly owing to a read error. The DNA for the CDR3 is TGTGCCATCAGCCCGGGACGGGACACTAAAGCTTTCTTT. It specifies CAISPGRDTKAFF. The chain combines TRBV11-2 with TRBJ1-1, with TRBD1 as a possible D gene (6 bases). Germline V CDR1 and CDR2: SGHAT, FQNNGV. This CDR3 comprises 13 residues. Combining the CDR3 with reference TRBV11-2 and TRBJ1-1 gives the whole variable domain EAGVAQSPRYKIIEKRQSVAFWCNPISGHATLYWYQQILGQGPKLLIQFQNNGVVDDSQLPKDRFSAERLKGVDSTLKIQPAKLEDSAVYLCAISPGRDTKAFFGQGTRLTVV.

This clonotype came up a few times. The chain recombines TRBV5-6 with TRBJ2-1; D is possibly TRBD1 (5 bases). The germline gives CDR1 SGHDT, CDR2 YYEEEE. The ends were cut back, 0 bases at V and 6 bases at J, with 19 bases in the middle. The CDR3 spans 17 residues. This CDR3 reads CASSLDTIYRFPNEQFF. CDR3 bases: TGTGCCAGCAGCTTGGACACTATATACAGGTTCCCCAATGAGCAGTTCTTC.

Concerning this clonotype: A read error may explain this, as a much larger clone is one base away. The conserved closing phenylalanine or tryptophan is absent in this CDR3, likely reflecting a read error. The V gene is TRBV29-1, the J gene TRBJ1-2, with D perhaps matching TRBD1 (5 bases). The V gene's germline CDR1 is SQVTM and CDR2 ANQGSEA. The V and J ends lost 6 bases and 7 bases respectively, with 15 bases between them. The length of the CDR3 is 12 residues. In nucleotides, the CDR3 is TGCAGCGTCCGGGGCGAGAGGGTTGGCTACACCGTC. Residues: CSVRGERVGYTV.

Of note for this clonotype: The conserved closing phenylalanine or tryptophan is absent in this CDR3, likely reflecting a read error. The V gene is TRBV12-3 or TRBV12-4, the J gene TRBJ2-7; D is perhaps TRBD2 (5 bases). The CDR3 has 14 residues. The V end lost 7 bases, the J end lost 7 bases, and 20 bases lay between the germline ends. Written as DNA, the CDR3 is TGTGCCAGCACCCGAAGTGGGAGCACCCATGAGCAGTACCTC. Protein sequence: CASTRSGSTHEQYL.

Turning to this clonotype: The junction does not match germline at one end; this may be a read error. The chain combines TRBV6-5 with TRBJ2-1; perhaps TRBD1 as D (5 bases). Germline V CDR1 and CDR2: MNHEY, SVGAGI. This CDR3 spans 16 amino acids. CDR3 residues: CASSVGPRKGQNEHFF. DNA for the CDR3: TGTGCCAGCAGTGTGGGGCCGCGGAAGGGCCAAAATGAGCATTTCTTC.

This chain links TRBV11-1 with TRBJ2-7; 11 bases match TRBD1. V lost 9 bases to trimming and J lost 2 bases; unmatched junction nucleotides: 9. CDR3 length: 15 amino acids. CDR1 is SGHAT and CDR2 is FQDESV in the germline V gene (reference sequence). The CDR3 spells CASSLRDRGAYEQYF. The CDR3 region has the DNA TGTGCCAGTAGCCTCCGGGACAGGGGGGCCTACGAGCAGTACTTC. Complete variable domain (other parts from reference TRBV11-1 and TRBJ2-7): EAEVAQSPRYKITEKSQAVAFWCDPISGHATLYWYRQILGQGPELLVQFQDESVVDDSQLPKDRFSAERLKGVDSTLKIQPAELGDSAMYLCASSLRDRGAYEQYFGPGTRLTVT.

This clonotype was counted many times. The rearrangement joins TRBV11-2 to TRBJ1-1, with 9 bases fitting TRBD1. Trimming took 0 bases from V and 10 from J; bases not matched to a gene: 3. This CDR3 is built from 13 residues. Germline CDR1 is SGHAT and CDR2 is FQNNGV. CDR3 amino acids: CASSLDPGQGAFF. The CDR3, as DNA: TGTGCCAGCAGCTTAGACCCGGGACAGGGAGCTTTCTTT.

In regard to this clonotype: At one of its ends the junction is not consistent with the germline gene, which may arise from a read error. The chain carries TRBV11-3 and TRBJ2-3; maybe TRBD2 (6 bases). Per the germline V gene, CDR1 is SGHNT and CDR2 is YENEEA. CDR3 length: 16 residues. Written as DNA, the CDR3 is TGTGCCAGCACCCTAAATAGCGGTGGGGCGGCAGATACGCGGTATTTT. This translates into CASTLNSGGAADTRYF. Full variable domain (remainder filled in from reference TRBV11-3 and TRBJ2-3): EAGVVQSPRYKIIEKKQPVAFWCNPISGHNTLYWYLQNLGQGPELLIRYENEEAVDDSQLPKDRFSAERLKGVDSTLKIQPAELGDSAVYLCASTLNSGGAADTRYFGPGTRLTVL.

With regard to this clonotype: As the CDR3 is not closed by the conserved phenylalanine or tryptophan, this likely results from a read error. V and J are TRBV4-2 and TRBJ1-4; 7 positions agree with TRBD1. CDR1 is LGHNA, CDR2 YNFKEQ, per germline. This CDR3 contains 15 residues. The ends lost 1 base at V and 7 bases at J; junction bases unmatched: 6. CDR3 amino acids: CASSQASQGGEKLFL. CDR3 sequence (DNA): TGTGCCAGCAGCCAAGCCAGTCAGGGGGGTGAAAAACTGTTTTTA.

This clonotype was picked up many times. The chain recombines TRBV29-1 with TRBJ1-2; no definite D call. The CDR3 contains 13 residues. CDR1 is SQVTM, CDR2 ANQGSEA, per germline. Trimming took off 6 bases at V and 6 bases at J, with 17 bases between the two ends. This CDR3 is CSVHGRGRDGYTF. For the CDR3, the DNA is TGCAGCGTGCATGGGCGGGGTAGGGATGGCTACACCTTC.

The V and J genes are TRBV6-5 and TRBJ1-3; D perhaps matches TRBD1 (5 bases). V was shortened by 6 bases and J by 3 bases, with 12 bases between the two germline ends. Looked up from germline, CDR1 is MNHEY and CDR2 is SVGAGI. The CDR3 sequence is 14 residues long. Written as DNA, the CDR3 is TGTGCCAGCAGAACGGGGGATAATGGAAACACCATATATTTT. The encoded protein is CASRTGDNGNTIYF.

Note on this clonotype: The junction departs from the called germline gene at one end, perhaps through a read error. The chain recombines TRBV5-4 with TRBJ2-6; D may be TRBD2 (7 bases). The CDR3 extends over 13 amino acids. Germline V gives CDR1 SGHNT, CDR2 YYREEE (reference sequence). CDR3 sequence: CVSSFGGANVLTF. DNA of the CDR3: TGTGTCAGCAGCTTTGGGGGGGCCAACGTCCTAACTTTC.

A remark on this clonotype: A junction end diverges from the germline sequence, so it may reflect a read error. The chain is built from TRBV14 and TRBJ2-2, with 10 bases fitting TRBD2. The germline gives CDR1 SGHDN, CDR2 FVKESK. The CDR3 is 17 residues long. The CDR3: CTSSQIGTSANTGELFF. The CDR3 DNA reads TGTACCAGCAGCCAAATCGGGACTAGCGCAAATACCGGGGAGCTGTTTTTT.

To note about this clonotype: At one end the junction does not follow the germline gene, possibly because of a read error. The chain has TRBV10-2 and TRBJ2-7; D may be TRBD2 (5 bases). CDR1 WSHSY and CDR2 SAAADI come from the germline V gene. The CDR3 extends over 13 amino acids. CDR3 protein: CASSVSASYEHYF. The CDR3 nucleotides are TGCGCCAGCAGTGTTAGCGCTTCCTACGAGCACTACTTC.

This chain joins TRBV12-3 or TRBV12-4 and TRBJ2-1, with 10 nucleotides matching TRBD2. The CDR3 covers 16 residues. The V and J ends lost 5 bases and 7 bases, in that order; junction bases with no gene match: 11. The CDR3 region has the DNA TGTGCCAGCAGTCCCACCTCTAGCGGGAGAGGGAATGAGCAGTTCTTC. Its translation is CASSPTSSGRGNEQFF.

Turning to this clonotype: This is likely a read error, given that the CDR3 carries no conserved phenylalanine or tryptophan at its end. The V gene is TRBV30, the J gene TRBJ1-5, with TRBD1 identical over 8 bases. CDR3 length: 13 amino acids. Looked up from germline, CDR1 is GTSNPN and CDR2 is SVGIG (reference sequence). Trimming cost V 1 base and J 11 bases; bases outside gene matches: 7. This chain's CDR3 is CAWSEQGGRTQHL. CDR3 coding DNA: TGTGCCTGGAGTGAACAGGGGGGAAGGACCCAGCATCTT.

This clonotype was seen only a few times. CDR3 residues: CASRPTGLGGYTF. CDR3 DNA sequence: TGTGCCAGCAGACCGACAGGCCTAGGGGGCTACACCTTC. The V gene is TRBV6-1, the J gene TRBJ1-2; D possibly corresponds to TRBD1 (6 bases). In germline, CDR1 is MNHNS, CDR2 SASEGT. The CDR3 covers 13 residues. Trimming removed 6 bases from V and 8 bases from J, with 16 bases in between.

This clonotype was seen ten or more times. The rearrangement uses TRBV29-1 and TRBJ2-6, with no clear D. Germline V gene sequence: CDR1 SQVTM, CDR2 ANQGSEA. Trimming shortened V by 4 bases and J by 0 bases, and 13 bases separated the two germline ends. The CDR3 totals 16 residues. The CDR3 DNA sequence: TGCAGCGTTGGCCCAGTTGGGGTCTCTGGGGCCAACGTCCTGACTTTC. It specifies CSVGPVGVSGANVLTF.

Comment on this clonotype: Possible read error: a much larger clone is one base away. The chain employs TRBV4-1 and TRBJ2-2, with a weak D call TRBD1 (6 bases). There are 14 residues in the CDR3. CDR1 MGHRA and CDR2 YSYEKL come from the germline V gene. CDR3 amino acids: CATSLQGHTGELFF. Here the CDR3 DNA reads TGCGCCACCAGCCTACAGGGACACACCGGGGAGCTGTTTTTT.

This clonotype appeared many times. The chain uses TRBV6-2 or TRBV6-3 and TRBJ2-1; either TRBD1 or TRBD2 may fit D (6 bases each). CDR1 is MNHEY and CDR2 is SVGEGT in the germline V gene. V shed 4 bases and J shed 10 bases, with 8 bases lying between them. This CDR3 region has 11 residues. The CDR3 DNA is TGTGCCAGCAGTTCCGGGGGCGAGCAGTTCTTC. Protein product: CASSSGGEQFF.

As for this clonotype: This sequence may be a read error, since a much larger clone differs from it by one base. The chain uses TRBV29-1 and TRBJ2-5; D gene uncertain. The germline V gene has CDR1 SQVTM and CDR2 ANQGSEA. The CDR3 is made up of 10 amino acids. V lost 8 bases, J lost 4 bases, and 8 bases lay in between. The CDR3 nucleotides are TGCAGCTCCTGGGCAGAGACCCAGTACTTC. It is translated as CSSWAETQYF.

This chain uses TRBV4-3 with TRBJ2-7; 8 nucleotides align to TRBD2. Germline CDR1 LGHNA, CDR2 YSLEER. This CDR3 spans 17 amino acids. V shed 0 bases, J shed 6 bases, and the junction held 13 bases outside the gene matches. CDR3 in amino acids: CASSQEPVGGRISEQYF. In DNA form, the CDR3 reads TGCGCCAGCAGCCAAGAACCCGTCGGCGGGAGGATCAGCGAGCAGTACTTC.

Regarding this clonotype: The junction departs from the called germline gene at one end, perhaps through a read error. The CDR3: CASSLRERGGEQLF. In DNA form, the CDR3 reads TGTGCCAGCAGCTTACGCGAGAGGGGCGGTGAGCAGCTCTTC. The chain uses TRBV11-3 and TRBJ2-1; TRBD1 or TRBD2 may be the D gene (5 bases each). CDR3 length equals 14 residues. Germline V gene data show CDR1 as SGHNT and CDR2 as YENEEA.

This clonotype appeared once. The chain has TRBV7-8 and TRBJ2-2, with D hard to call. CDR3 size: 14 residues. V was trimmed by 3 bases and J by 3 bases, leaving 8 bases between them. Germline V gene lookup returns CDR1 SGHVS and CDR2 FQNEAQ. The CDR3 is CASSFLLHTGELFF. The CDR3 coding sequence is TGTGCCAGCAGCTTCCTGCTACACACCGGGGAGCTGTTTTTT.

Concerning this clonotype itself: It may be a read error: a sequence one base away is much more abundant. The rearrangement uses TRBV29-1 and TRBJ2-1; 7 positions agree with TRBD2. Germline values: CDR1 SQVTM, CDR2 ANQGSEA. V was clipped by 7 bases and J by 8 bases; unmatched bases: 26. This CDR3 has 18 residues. The CDR3 coding sequence is TGCAGCGCCCGTGGGGGACTATCGGGAATACTAAGGGGATATGAGCAGTTCTTC. As protein: CSARGGLSGILRGYEQFF.